This T cell receptor (beta chain) was recovered during a study of blood T cell repertoires in COVID-19. Turning to the study itself: Acute and convalescent COVID-19 specimens originated in the United States, Italy and Spain. T cells, B-cell-depleted T cells, or PBMCs supplied cDNA or gDNA.

In the study's own analysis: The assay estimated nucleated cells by amplifying reference gene primers. Data came from immunoSEQ multiplex PCR; TCRdb stores just in-frame clones and leaves some out. V, J and clone size are those of that table, while D and trimming were read from the DNA. The sample records 200,000 or so clones, approximately 91% being singletons. Patients at the Seattle site were enrolled during active infection and followed longitudinally. Germline V gene sequence: CDR1 SGHRS, CDR2 YFSETQ. V was clipped by 4 bases and J by 2 bases; unmatched bases: 10. CDR3 size: 16 residues. The sample was peripheral blood. J is TRBJ2-7 and V is TRBV5-1; the match to TRBD1 covers 9 bases. This clonotype originated in a man in his forties or fifties with COVID-19, enrolled during active disease. CDR3 nucleotides: TGCGCCAGCAGCAGCCTCTCGGGACAGGGTGCCTACGAGCAGTACTTC. Protein sequence: CASSSLSGQGAYEQYF.